Listed below are T cell receptor beta chains from one sample, sequenced in a study of T cell responses to AZD1222 COVID-19 vaccine. TCRdb's table, derived via immunoSEQ multiplex PCR, lists solely in-frame clones and lacks some. The sample contains approximately 83,000 clones, over 80% of which appear only once. The source was peripheral blood, collected on day 0 of MenACWY control vaccination. All receptors derive from an adult in good health. The CDR3 runs from the conserved cysteine through the conserved F or W. The D gene is left open where the match is weak. Clone size is not always given. Where it is, it says once, few, many or a class for expanded clones.

v_gene	j_gene	abundance	d_gene	CDR3nt	CDR3aa
TRBV12-3/TRBV12-4	TRBJ1-5	few	.	TGTGCCAGCAGGAGGGACGGAGATCAGCCCCAGCATTTT	CASRRDGDQPQHF
TRBV18	TRBJ1-1	.	.	TGTGCCAGCTCAATCGGGACCGGGTCGGGAACTGAAGCTTTCTTT	CASSIGTGSGTEAFF
TRBV7-2	TRBJ2-5	.	.	TGTGCCAGCAGCCCCCGAGCAGCCTCGTCGGATTGGTACTTC	CASSPRAASSDWYF
TRBV2	TRBJ1-2	.	.	TGTGCCAGCAGTGGGGTTACAGGGATCGGGGGCTACACCTTC	CASSGVTGIGGYTF
TRBV2	TRBJ1-1	.	TRBD1	TGTGCCCTTACAAGACTAGGCGGGACAGATCTCGTGAACACTGAAGCTTTCTTT	CALTRLGGTDLVNTEAFF
TRBV28	TRBJ1-6	.	.	TGTGCCAGCAGTTTAGGGGAGGGCCGGGGTGCCTCACCCCTCCACTTT	CASSLGEGRGASPLHF
TRBV27	TRBJ2-3	.	TRBD2	TGTGCCAGCAGGAATAGCGGGAGGGCCGAGACAGATACGCAGTATTTT	CASRNSGRAETDTQYF
TRBV21-1	TRBJ1-6	.	.	TGTGCCAGCAGCAACGCCCCCGGGGGTATCCGGTTAGACACCGTACGCCGAAAAAATTCACCCCTCCACTTT	CASSNAPGGIRLDTVRRKNSPLHF
TRBV5-1	TRBJ1-3	.	TRBD1	TGCGCCAGCAGCTTGAGATCCGGACAGGGGCTGGGAAACACCATATATTTT	CASSLRSGQGLGNTIYF
TRBV5-1	TRBJ2-2	.	.	TGCGCCAGCAGCCTCCACACCGGGGAGCTGTTTTTT	CASSLHTGELFF
TRBV14	TRBJ1-1	.	TRBD1	TGTGCCAGCAGCCAGAACCCCACAGGGGGCGCGGGAACTGAAGCTTTCTTT	CASSQNPTGGAGTEAFF
TRBV2	TRBJ1-1	.	TRBD1	TGTGCCAGCAGGGCCCGAGGGGGCGAATCTGAAGCTTTCTTT	CASRARGGESEAFF
TRBV29-1	TRBJ1-2	.	.	TGCAGCGTTGAAGATCAAGGGGCCGCTGGCTACACCTTC	CSVEDQGAAGYTF
TRBV10-1	TRBJ2-2	few	TRBD2	TGCGCCAGCAGTCCCGGGAGGGGTGCCGGGGAGCTGTTTTTT	CASSPGRGAGELFF
TRBV14	TRBJ2-7	.	.	TGTGCCAGCAGCCAGTCTAGCGTGGTCGAGCAGTACTTC	CASSQSSVVEQYF
TRBV19	TRBJ2-6	.	TRBD1	TGTGCCAGTAGACGGGACAGGGGGCCCGGGGCCAACGTCCTGACTTTC	CASRRDRGPGANVLTF
TRBV28	TRBJ1-3	.	.	TGTGCCAGCAGTACCCGATTCGATGTCTCTGGAAACACCATATATTTT	CASSTRFDVSGNTIYF
TRBV5-1	TRBJ2-7	.	TRBD2	TGCGCCAGCAAAATTAGCGGGAGGGCCTCTTACGAGCAGTACTTC	CASKISGRASYEQYF
TRBV20-1	TRBJ2-1	.	.	TGCAGTGCTAGTGGTATCGACCTCTTC	CSASGIDLF
TRBV29-1	TRBJ1-2	.	.	TGCAGCGTCGTCTTCCCGGGGGATGGCTACACCTTC	CSVVFPGDGYTF
TRBV4-2	TRBJ1-3	.	.	TGTGCCAGCAGCCAAGATAAGGGGGGGCCGGGAAACACCATATATTTT	CASSQDKGGPGNTIYF
TRBV7-5	TRBJ1-6	.	.	TGTGTCAGAAGCTCACAGGGAGAAGGTTCACCCCTCCACTTT	CVRSSQGEGSPLHF
TRBV24-1	TRBJ1-2	.	TRBD1	TGTGCCACCAGTGATTCCCGGGACAGGGCTGATGGCTACACCTTC	CATSDSRDRADGYTF
TRBV5-6	TRBJ1-4	.	TRBD1	TGTGCCAGCAGCTTGGGGGGACAGGGGACGGAAAAACTGTTTTTT	CASSLGGQGTEKLFF
TRBV5-8	TRBJ2-3	.	.	TGTGCCAGCAGCTATGCCACTCTCAAGACAGATACGCAGTATTTT	CASSYATLKTDTQYF
TRBV14	TRBJ2-3	.	.	TGTGCCAGCAGCTCTGGGTCGTTCACAGATACGCAGTATTTT	CASSSGSFTDTQYF
TRBV5-1	TRBJ1-3	.	.	TGCGCCAGCAGCTTGGCCGGGATCGGAAACACCATATATTTT	CASSLAGIGNTIYF
TRBV7-3	TRBJ1-1	.	.	TGTGCCAGCAGCCCAAATATGAACACTGAAGCTTTCTTT	CASSPNMNTEAFF
TRBV9	TRBJ2-5	.	TRBD2	TGTGCCAGCAGCGTAGCAGCGGGAGGGCCTCGGGAGACCCAGTACTTC	CASSVAAGGPRETQYF
TRBV28	TRBJ1-4	.	.	TGTGCCAGCAGTTTATTCCAGGGGACGGAGGGTGAAAAACTGTTTTTT	CASSLFQGTEGEKLFF
TRBV7-2	TRBJ1-2	.	.	TGTGCCAGCAGCTTAACTCGGTATGGCTACACCTTC	CASSLTRYGYTF
TRBV15	TRBJ2-3	.	.	TGTGCCACCAGCACTGGCTGGAGCGGCACAGATACGCAGTATTTT	CATSTGWSGTDTQYF
TRBV27	TRBJ2-3	.	.	TGTGCCAGCAGTTTTGGGAGCACAGATACGCAGTATTTT	CASSFGSTDTQYF
TRBV19	TRBJ1-5	.	TRBD1	TGTGCCAGTATGAAGAACAGGGGGCTTGTCGTGGCGAGCAATCAGCCCCAGCATTTT	CASMKNRGLVVASNQPQHF
TRBV30	TRBJ2-7	.	.	TGTGCCTGGAGTGCCCTCGATTGGAGTAACGAGCAGTACTTC	CAWSALDWSNEQYF
TRBV28	TRBJ1-1	.	.	TGTGCCAGCAGTTACCCCAGGGTGAACACTGAAGCTTTCTTT	CASSYPRVNTEAFF
TRBV18	TRBJ2-7	.	.	TGTGCCAGCTCACCGACAGAAGGGAAACGGGAGCAGTACTTC	CASSPTEGKREQYF
TRBV13	TRBJ1-1	few	.	TGTGCCAGCAGCTTAGCGCAGCCGGATGAAGCTTTCTTT	CASSLAQPDEAFF
TRBV27	TRBJ2-3	.	TRBD2	TGTGCCAGCAGTTCCCCTAGCGGGAGCGGCACAGATACGCAGTATTTT	CASSSPSGSGTDTQYF
TRBV9	TRBJ2-7	.	TRBD1	TGTGCCAGCAGCGTAGCCGGGACAGGGGAATACGAGCAGTACTTC	CASSVAGTGEYEQYF
TRBV11-2	TRBJ1-1	.	TRBD1	TGTGCCAGCAGCCCGGGGGGCAGGGGGTTCATGACTGAAGCTTTCTTT	CASSPGGRGFMTEAFF
TRBV7-8	TRBJ2-1	.	TRBD2	TGTGCCAGCAGCGAGACTAGCGGGAGTGGAAATGAGCAGTTCTTC	CASSETSGSGNEQFF
TRBV6-5	TRBJ2-5	.	.	TGTGCCACATCTCCGCCCCAAGAGACCCAGTACTTC	CATSPPQETQYF
TRBV4-1	TRBJ1-5	.	.	TGCGCCAGCAGCCAACGGCAGGGTCGTCTGCCCCAGCATTTT	CASSQRQGRLPQHF
TRBV9	TRBJ2-7	.	TRBD1	TGTGCCAGCAGCGTAGCTGGGACAGGCTACGAGCAGTACTTC	CASSVAGTGYEQYF
TRBV27	TRBJ2-5	.	.	TGTGCCAGCAGTGATATGGACGGTGAAGAGACCCAGTACTTC	CASSDMDGEETQYF
TRBV7-3	TRBJ2-3	.	.	TGTGCCAGCAGCGCCACAGGGATAGGAACAGATACGCAGTATTTT	CASSATGIGTDTQYF
TRBV7-2	TRBJ1-2	.	.	TGTGCCAGCAGCCCCTTGGCCCCGAGTGGCTACACCTTC	CASSPLAPSGYTF
TRBV10-3	TRBJ1-4	.	.	TGTGCCATCTGGACAGAAAAACTGTTTTTT	CAIWTEKLFF
TRBV5-1	TRBJ1-4	.	.	TGCGCCAGCAGCTTGAGCCCAGGGGATGAAAAACTGTTTTTT	CASSLSPGDEKLFF
TRBV19	TRBJ2-7	.	TRBD2	TGTGCCAGTAGTAAACTAGCGGGAGATCACGAGCAGTACTTC	CASSKLAGDHEQYF
TRBV5-4	TRBJ2-1	.	.	TGTGCCAGCAGCTCCCCCGATAATGAGCAGTTCTTC	CASSSPDNEQFF
TRBV15	TRBJ2-1	.	.	TGTGCCACCAGCACGGAAACGGGGCCTTTCTCCTACAATGAGCAGTTCTTC	CATSTETGPFSYNEQFF
TRBV23-1	TRBJ1-1	.	.	TGCGCCAGCACCAAAACAGACCGGGAAGGGCGAACTGAAGCTTTCTTT	CASTKTDREGRTEAFF
TRBV28	TRBJ2-2	.	TRBD2	TGTGCCAGCAGTTCTATTGAGACTAGCGGGAGGACCTCAAACACCCACACCGGGGAGCTGTTTTTT	CASSSIETSGRTSNTHTGELFF
TRBV5-1	TRBJ1-3	.	.	TGCGCCAGCATGGGTGGAAACACCATATATTTT	CASMGGNTIYF
TRBV9	TRBJ2-3	.	.	TGTGCCAGCAGCATCGGCCAACGGGAGAATTCCGGTACGCAGTATTTT	CASSIGQRENSGTQYF